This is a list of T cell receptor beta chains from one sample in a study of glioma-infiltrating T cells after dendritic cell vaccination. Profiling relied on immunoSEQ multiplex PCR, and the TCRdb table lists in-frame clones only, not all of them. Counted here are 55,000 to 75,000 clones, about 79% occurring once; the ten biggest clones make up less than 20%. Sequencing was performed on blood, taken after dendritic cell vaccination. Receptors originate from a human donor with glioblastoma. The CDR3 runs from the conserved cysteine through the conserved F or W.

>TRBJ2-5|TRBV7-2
CASSLGGWDRVQETQYF
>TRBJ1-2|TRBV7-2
CASSPGGIADGYTF
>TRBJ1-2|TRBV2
CASRTDNYGYTF
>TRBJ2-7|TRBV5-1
CASRDGTASTYEQYF
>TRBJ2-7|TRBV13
CASSFIRRGQSEQYF
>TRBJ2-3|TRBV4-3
CASSQFRRGSTDTQYF
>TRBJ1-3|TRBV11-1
CASSVNRGTGNTIYF
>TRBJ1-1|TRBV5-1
CASTLQGSNTEAFF
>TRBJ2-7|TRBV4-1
CASSQVPTGDYEQYF
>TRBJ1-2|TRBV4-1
CASSQGTSGGWYGYTF
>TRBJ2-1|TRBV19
CASSIRHNEQFF
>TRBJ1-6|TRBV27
CASSLAQGASFNSPLHF
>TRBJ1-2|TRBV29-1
CSAVTGESYTF
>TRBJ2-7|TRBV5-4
CASSLGPGSSYEQYF
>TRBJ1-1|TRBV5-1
CASRKMAGGRDTEAFF
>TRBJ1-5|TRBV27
CASSRTASNQPQHF
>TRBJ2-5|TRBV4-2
CASSLRGGGEETQYF
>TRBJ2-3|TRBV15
CATRAYRGGGTDTQYF
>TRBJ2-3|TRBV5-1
CASSLHEGDTQYF
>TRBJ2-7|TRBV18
CATRTGSSYEQYF
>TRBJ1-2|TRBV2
CASSGEQGELYGYTF
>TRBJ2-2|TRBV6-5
CASRDGTGSTGELFF
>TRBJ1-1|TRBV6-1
CASRREVGTEAFF
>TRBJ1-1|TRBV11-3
CASSLGQGLVNTEAFF
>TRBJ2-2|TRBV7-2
CASSGQGGTGELFF
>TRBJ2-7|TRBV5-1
CASSSIIDGLAYEQYF
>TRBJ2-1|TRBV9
CASSTRAGVGEQFF
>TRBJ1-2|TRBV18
CASSPPGREFYGYTF
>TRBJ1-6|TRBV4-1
CASSHSGRGALVDNSPLHF
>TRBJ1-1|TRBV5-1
CASTHGMAGGRGTEAFF
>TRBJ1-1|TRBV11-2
CASSVGQGANTEAFF
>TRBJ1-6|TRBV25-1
CASRHSDRGNSPLHF
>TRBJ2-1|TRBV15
CATSRVPGNEQFF
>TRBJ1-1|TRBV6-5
CASSLDRGVDTEAFF
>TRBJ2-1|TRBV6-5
CASRVTGYNEQFF
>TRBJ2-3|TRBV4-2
CASSQTGTSGTDTQYF
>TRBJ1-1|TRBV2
CASAGGIYTEAFF
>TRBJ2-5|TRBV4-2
CASSHNGERYQETQYF
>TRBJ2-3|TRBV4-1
CASSQEPAAGTRIGDTQYF
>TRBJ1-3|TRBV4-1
CASSETDIFSGNTIYF
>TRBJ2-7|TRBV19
CASSSTSGGAYEQYF
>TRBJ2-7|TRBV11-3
CASSLGHRDEQYF
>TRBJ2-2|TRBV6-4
CASSDLGGGTGELFF
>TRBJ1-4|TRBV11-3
CASSKTGTNEKLFF
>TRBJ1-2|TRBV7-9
CASRQEGDGYTF
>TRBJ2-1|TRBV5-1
CATTVSGGQDNEQFF
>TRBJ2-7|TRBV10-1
CASSERGPSEQYF
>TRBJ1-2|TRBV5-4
CASSQGQVGGYTF